This TCR beta chain originates from a study of cytomegalovirus exposure and HLA in healthy donors. Study observations and caveats: TRBV6-2, TRBV6-3 and other indistinguishable V segments were excluded. Follow-up analysis later connected one missense variant in DCLRE1C with trimming of TCR beta V- and J-genes. Researchers catalogued roughly 150 TCR beta chains as cytomegalovirus-associated.

The donors comprised healthy bone marrow donors. CDR3 length equals 15 residues. CDR1 and CDR2 (germline): MNHNS, SASEGT. Both 60 Vbeta primers and 13 Jbeta primers went into the PCR. Produced via immunoSEQ multiplex PCR; TCRdb's table is partial and in-frame only. The sample holds around 150,000 clones; about 72% are singletons and the top ten take 3.5% to 4.5%. On this clone itself: Its specificity is not known. At one boundary the junction diverges from the germline segment, which might be a read error.

The receptor was derived from a man aged 25-45 years in good health and CMV-seropositive. Specimen: PBMCs. This rearrangement joins TRBV6-1 to TRBJ2-7, with TRBD1 matching over 11 bases. The DNA for the CDR3 is TGTGCCAGCAGTGAACTCGGGACAGGGGGTACCGAGCGGTACTTC. Translating gives CASSELGTGGTERYF.